These 21 T cell receptor beta chains originate from one sample sequenced in a study of beta chain features in type 1 diabetes. Sequenced material consisted of expressed TCRB transcripts (all of the isolated RNA was reverse transcribed). Produced via immunoSEQ multiplex PCR; TCRdb's table is partial and in-frame only. The sample shows about 360,000 clones, about 12% of them seen only once. Sequencing used naive CD4+ T cells from blood. These receptors originate from a man between 18 and 29 years old in good health.

V is TRBV7-3 and J is TRBJ2-5, with 7 bases fitting TRBD2. Germline trimming cut 4 bases from V and 5 bases from J; bases unmatched to any gene: 7. Germline V gene sequence: CDR1 SGHTA, CDR2 FQGTGA. The CDR3 length is 14 residues. CDR3 residues: CASSSMGGRETQYF. CDR3 DNA sequence: TGTGCCAGCAGCTCCATGGGAGGGAGGGAGACCCAGTACTTC.

The chain combines TRBV7-3 with TRBJ1-1; D may be TRBD1 (5 bases). Germline CDR1 SGHTA, CDR2 FQGTGA. Trimming took off 0 bases at V and 4 bases at J, with 6 bases between the two ends. CDR3 length: 13 residues. CDR3 nucleotide sequence: TGTGCCAGCAGCTTAACGGGGGGCACTGAAGCTTTCTTT. Protein: CASSLTGGTEAFF. The full variable domain, its missing parts supplied by reference TRBV7-3 and TRBJ1-1, is GAGVSQTPSNKVTEKGKYVELRCDPISGHTALYWYRQSLGQGPEFLIYFQGTGAADDSGLPNDRFFAVRPEGSVSTLKIQRTERGDSAVYLCASSLTGGTEAFFGQGTRLTVV.

V is TRBV28 and J is TRBJ1-1, with D tentatively TRBD1 (6 bases). The germline V gene encodes CDR1 MDHEN and CDR2 SYDVKM. V was clipped by 4 bases and J by 3 bases, with 15 bases between them. The CDR3 consists of 15 residues. The CDR3 reads CASSSGASGDTEAFF. The CDR3 region has the DNA TGTGCCAGCAGTTCCGGGGCCTCAGGGGACACTGAAGCTTTCTTT.

The table lists this clone with a few counts. V is TRBV9 and J is TRBJ2-1; maybe TRBD1 (6 bases). CDR3 size: 14 residues. Germline CDR1 SGDLS, CDR2 YYNGEE. V gave up 2 bases and J gave up 4 bases, with 10 bases separating them. The CDR3 spells CASSVGHLYNEQFF. The CDR3 DNA sequence: TGTGCCAGCAGCGTGGGACACCTTTACAATGAGCAGTTCTTC.

This clone has just a few counts. The chain carries TRBV4-1 and TRBJ2-7; 7 positions match TRBD2. The CDR3 loop spans 15 amino acids. The V and J ends lost 4 bases and 6 bases, in that order; junction bases with no gene match: 12. Germline lookup yields CDR1 MGHRA and CDR2 YSYEKL. The CDR3 nucleotides read TGCGCCAGCAGCCCGACTTCGGCGGGAGTACGCGAGCAGTACTTC. This encodes CASSPTSAGVREQYF.

A word on this clone: In the same sample, other DNA sequences code for this CDR3. This chain links TRBV5-4 with TRBJ1-1; TRBD1 might be the D (5 bases). This CDR3 region has 14 residues. Germline loops: CDR1 SGHNT, CDR2 YYREEE (reference sequence). V was pared by 4 bases and J by 5 bases, with 15 bases between. The CDR3 region is CASSPGTGRTEAFF. CDR3 nucleotides: TGTGCCAGCAGCCCTGGGACTGGAAGGACTGAAGCTTTCTTT. Based on the CDR3 plus reference TRBV5-4 and TRBJ1-1, the full variable domain is ETGVTQSPTHLIKTRGQQVTLRCSSQSGHNTVSWYQQALGQGPQFIFQYYREEENGRGNFPPRFSGLQFPNYSSELNVNALELDDSALYLCASSPGTGRTEAFFGQGTRLTVV.

Points on this clone: Other DNA sequences from this sample encode an identical CDR3 as well. V gene TRBV27 combines with J gene TRBJ1-1; D gene ambiguous. Germline CDR1 reads MNHEY; CDR2 reads SMNVEV (reference sequence). V lost 4 bases to trimming and J lost 5 bases, with 8 bases between them. The CDR3 consists of 12 residues. DNA for the CDR3: TGTGCCAGCAGTTACACCGGGACTGAAGCTTTCTTT. Its translation: CASSYTGTEAFF.

The rearrangement links TRBV6-6 to TRBJ1-1; the match to TRBD1 covers 11 bases. The trim removed 7 bases at V and 5 bases at J, leaving 6 bases unmatched. The length of the CDR3 is 14 residues. Germline CDR1 MNHNY, CDR2 SVGAGI (reference sequence). CDR3: CASIRGQGATEAFF. CDR3 DNA sequence: TGTGCCAGCATCCGAGGACAGGGGGCTACTGAAGCTTTCTTT.

A few counts support this clone. The chain employs TRBV9 and TRBJ1-1, with TRBD1 matching over 9 bases. V shed 0 bases and J 0 bases; nucleotides not matched to a gene: 0. This CDR3 comprises 15 residues. The germline CDR1 and CDR2 sequences are SGDLS and YYNGEE. For the CDR3, the DNA is TGTGCCAGCAGCGTAGGGACAGGGGTGAACACTGAAGCTTTCTTT. Residues: CASSVGTGVNTEAFF.

This clone came up a few times. The chain employs TRBV29-1 and TRBJ2-7, with D possibly matching TRBD1 (6 bases). Trimming shortened V by 0 bases and J by 0 bases, and 21 bases separated the two germline ends. The germline gives CDR1 SQVTM, CDR2 ANQGSEA. This CDR3 has 18 residues. The CDR3: CSVEDRQDSERSSYEQYF. The CDR3 nucleotides are TGCAGCGTTGAAGATCGTCAGGACAGCGAAAGAAGCTCCTACGAGCAGTACTTC.

This clone was seen only a few times. This CDR3 is CASSYGLAADTQYF. For the CDR3, the DNA is TGTGCCAGCAGTTACGGGCTAGCGGCAGATACGCAGTATTTT. V usage is TRBV6-5 and J usage is TRBJ2-3, with 7 nucleotides matching TRBD2. The V gene's germline CDR1 is MNHEY and CDR2 SVGAGI. V lost 2 bases, J lost 4 bases, and 3 bases stayed unmatched. There are 14 residues in the CDR3.

This clone appeared a few times. The chain employs TRBV30 and TRBJ1-2; D call uncertain. Trimming removed 2 bases at V and 8 bases at J, with 21 bases between. Germline V gives CDR1 GTSNPN, CDR2 SVGIG (reference sequence). The CDR3 covers 15 residues. This CDR3 reads CAWSLLRGRPGGYTF. CDR3 coding DNA: TGTGCCTGGAGTCTACTACGCGGCAGGCCGGGGGGCTACACCTTC.

This clone has more than one count but fewer than ten. The gene calls are TRBV27 and TRBJ2-1; 11 bases agree with TRBD2. The V and J ends lost 5 bases and 6 bases, in that order; junction bases with no gene match: 6. CDR3 size: 15 residues. Germline V gives CDR1 MNHEY, CDR2 SMNVEV (reference sequence). This chain's CDR3 is CASSAFSGRANEQFF. In DNA, the CDR3 is TGTGCCAGCAGTGCCTTTAGCGGGAGGGCCAATGAGCAGTTCTTC.

The chain carries TRBV19 and TRBJ1-1; D call uncertain. The CDR3 loop spans 13 amino acids. CDR1 LNHDA and CDR2 SQIVND come from the germline V gene (reference sequence). The germline V and J ends were trimmed by 5 bases and 3 bases, with 10 bases remaining between them. CDR3 bases: TGTGCCAGTAGTTCGAGGAGGGACACTGAAGCTTTCTTT. Translation gives CASSSRRDTEAFF. Drawing the rest from reference TRBV19 and TRBJ1-1, the complete variable domain is DGGITQSPKYLFRKEGQNVTLSCEQNLNHDAMYWYRQDPGQGLRLIYYSQIVNDFQKGDIAEGYSVSREKKESFPLTVTSAQKNPTAFYLCASSSRRDTEAFFGQGTRLTVV.

The gene calls are TRBV4-3 and TRBJ2-5; 8 positions match TRBD2. This CDR3 has 15 amino acids. Per germline, CDR1 LGHNA and CDR2 YSLEER. Germline trimming cut 3 bases from V and 4 bases from J; bases unmatched to any gene: 7. The CDR3 sequence: CASSHNLAGLETQYF. CDR3 DNA: TGCGCCAGCAGCCATAACTTAGCGGGATTAGAGACCCAGTACTTC.

The rearrangement uses TRBV4-3 and TRBJ2-1; 13 positions match TRBD2. The CDR3 is made up of 16 amino acids. Losses at the gene ends were 6 bases for V and 9 bases for J; bases not matched to a gene: 11. Germline V gene sequence: CDR1 LGHNA, CDR2 YSLEER. The CDR3, as DNA: TGCGCCAGCAGTCTAGGACTAGCGGGGGCCAGGGCTGAGCAGTTCTTC. This sequence encodes CASSLGLAGARAEQFF.

This clone turned up a few times. The genes are TRBV15 and TRBJ2-1; TRBD1 might be the D (5 bases). Trimming took off 2 bases at V and 12 bases at J, with 11 bases between the two ends. The CDR3 extends over 12 amino acids. In germline, CDR1 is LNHNV, CDR2 YYDKDF (reference sequence). The CDR3 DNA follows: TGTGCCACCAGCAGATGGAAGGGGTTGCAGTTCTTC. The encoded protein is CATSRWKGLQFF.

Only a few counts were recorded for this clone. This rearrangement joins TRBV7-3 to TRBJ1-1; D call uncertain. Germline lookup yields CDR1 SGHTA and CDR2 FQGTGA. V was cut by 5 bases and J by 4 bases, with 17 bases left in between. The CDR3 spans 15 residues. The CDR3 is CASSPQGGEGTEAFF. The CDR3 nucleotides read TGTGCCAGCAGCCCGCAAGGAGGCGAAGGCACTGAAGCTTTCTTT.

The rearrangement joins TRBV19 to TRBJ1-5; D not certain. The CDR3 covers 16 residues. Per the germline V gene, CDR1 is LNHDA and CDR2 is SQIVND (reference sequence). The V end was cut by 3 bases, the J end by 2 bases, with 14 bases between. The CDR3 DNA reads TGTGCCAGTAGTATTGAAGAGGGTGTGGGCAATCAGCCCCAGCATTTT. Translating gives CASSIEEGVGNQPQHF.

This clone was recorded a few times. This sequence joins TRBV10-3 and TRBJ2-7; TRBD1 matches at 8 bases. V dropped 5 bases and J dropped 7; count of bases not matched to a gene: 7. Germline CDR1 reads ENHRY; CDR2 reads SYGVKD. The CDR3 spans 13 residues. The chain's CDR3 is CAISMTGEGEQYF. The CDR3, as DNA: TGTGCCATCAGTATGACAGGGGAAGGGGAGCAGTACTTC.

This clone was counted between two and nine times. The chain couples TRBV19 to TRBJ1-1; no clear D gene. The CDR3 is made up of 13 amino acids. The germline V gene has CDR1 LNHDA and CDR2 SQIVND (reference sequence). Trimming removed 5 bases from V and 0 bases from J, with 7 bases in between. This chain's CDR3 is CASSEGMNTEAFF. The CDR3 DNA reads as TGTGCCAGTAGTGAGGGTATGAACACTGAAGCTTTCTTT.